This record looks at one T cell receptor beta chain sequence and its context. Its target is not known. This sample was included in a study of cytomegalovirus exposure and HLA in healthy donors. Turning to the study itself: As an earlier analysis found, roughly 170 million T cells yielded some 120 million unique TCR beta sequences. Findings of the study overall: By a later analysis, the bulk of CMV-associated TCR beta chains appeared HLA-restricted. In a later analysis, common viral pathogens appeared linked to several of the most significant clusters. TCR beta sequences numbering under 20,000 were associated with HLA alleles at 0.05 false discovery rate in a later analysis.

The CDR3 length is 14 residues. CDR1 is MNHEY, CDR2 SMNVEV, per germline (reference sequence). Trimming removed 6 bases from V and 4 bases from J, with 15 bases in between. PCR used 60 Vbeta primers and 13 Jbeta primers. Assay used: immunoSEQ multiplex PCR; TCRdb lists only in-frame clones, some missing. The data contain under 150,000 clones, around 84% of them singletons. The sample was PBMCs. The TCR sequence derives from a boy aged 2 to 10 in good health and CMV-seronegative. The chain combines TRBV27 with TRBJ1-1; D is perhaps TRBD1 (5 bases). CDR3 bases: TGTGCCAGCAGCCACAGGCGGGACGGCACTGAAGCTTTCTTT. Its protein product is CASSHRRDGTEAFF.